Listed here is a single T cell receptor (beta chain). The source of the sample is a study of OX40 agonist ivuxolimab in advanced cancers. Turning to the study itself: Mean age 60 years, range about 20 to 79; around 80% male.

Baseline, cycle 4 day 1, and cycle 7 day 1 were the blood sampling points. Profiled with immunoSEQ multiplex PCR; TCRdb holds only in-frame clones, not every one. The sample holds under 100,000 clones, roughly 90% seen once. The germline V gene has CDR1 MDHEN and CDR2 SYDVKM. V lost 6 bases and J lost 4; bases outside the gene matches: 10. The CDR3 sequence is 16 residues long. The receptor was isolated from an adult with an advanced solid tumor such as melanoma, head and neck, liver or kidney cancer. The rearrangement uses TRBV28 and TRBJ2-7, with 12 bases that match TRBD1. Sequences were derived from CD4+ or CD8+ T cells sorted from blood, sampled in a trial of the OX40 agonist ivuxolimab. The CDR3 reads CASSRFGGQGAYEQYF. In DNA form, the CDR3 reads TGTGCCAGCAGCCGGTTTGGGGGACAGGGGGCGTACGAGCAGTACTTC.